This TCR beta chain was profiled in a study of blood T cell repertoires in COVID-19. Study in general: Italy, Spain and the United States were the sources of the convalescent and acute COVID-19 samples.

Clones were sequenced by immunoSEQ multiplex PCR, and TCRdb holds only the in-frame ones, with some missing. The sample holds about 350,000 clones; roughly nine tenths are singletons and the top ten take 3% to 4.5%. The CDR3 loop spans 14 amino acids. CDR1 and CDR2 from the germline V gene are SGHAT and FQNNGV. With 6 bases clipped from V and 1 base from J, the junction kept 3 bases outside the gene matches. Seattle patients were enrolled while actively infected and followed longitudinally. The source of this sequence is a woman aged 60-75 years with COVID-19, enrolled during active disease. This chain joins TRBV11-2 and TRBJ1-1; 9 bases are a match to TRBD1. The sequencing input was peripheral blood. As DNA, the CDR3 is TGTGCCAGCAGAAAACAGGGGGCGAACACTGAAGCTTTCTTT. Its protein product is CASRKQGANTEAFF.